Listed below are T cell receptor beta chains from one sample, sequenced in a study of T cell responses to AZD1222 COVID-19 vaccine. Libraries were prepared by immunoSEQ multiplex PCR; TCRdb keeps only in-frame clonotypes and omits some of them. This sample carries 110,000 or so clones, around 89% of them seen once, and the ten largest clones take 6.5%. The sequences come from peripheral blood, collected 28 days after the second AZD1222 dose. These receptors all come from an adult who received the AZD1222 COVID-19 vaccine. CDR3s include the opening cysteine and the closing phenylalanine or tryptophan. The D gene is left open where the match is weak. Rows may omit the clone size; those that give it use once, few, many or a size class.

j_call clone_size v_call d_call cdr3_aa cdr3_nt
TRBJ2-3 NA TRBV5-4 NA CASSLVGGGADTQYF TGTGCCAGCAGCTTGGTGGGGGGCGGAGCAGATACGCAGTATTTT
TRBJ1-6 NA TRBV10-3 NA CAIRDFNAGSPLHF TGTGCCATCAGGGACTTCAATGCGGGTTCACCCCTCCACTTT
TRBJ2-7 NA TRBV10-1 NA CASSGGGTYEQYF TGCGCCAGCAGTGGAGGAGGTACCTACGAGCAGTACTTC
TRBJ1-6 NA TRBV3-1/TRBV3-2 TRBD1 CASSRQGSYNSPLHF TGTGCCAGCAGCCGACAGGGGTCCTATAATTCACCCCTCCACTTT
TRBJ2-3 once TRBV5-1 NA CATTSGGGTDTQYF TGCGCCACCACAAGTGGAGGGGGCACAGATACGCAGTATTTT
TRBJ1-2 few TRBV5-5 NA CASSPGFGYTF TGTGCCAGCAGCCCGGGGTTTGGCTACACCTTC
TRBJ2-5 NA TRBV19 NA CASSLMGGAETQYF TGTGCCAGTAGTCTCATGGGGGGAGCGGAGACCCAGTACTTC
TRBJ1-5 NA TRBV19 TRBD1 CASTRQGNQPQHF TGTGCCAGCACCAGACAGGGGAATCAGCCCCAGCATTTT
TRBJ2-5 once TRBV15 NA CATSSQQGIKETQYF TGTGCCACCAGCAGCCAACAGGGCATTAAAGAGACCCAGTACTTC
TRBJ2-5 NA TRBV9 NA CASSVSRGSQETQYF TGTGCCAGCAGCGTGTCGCGTGGGTCCCAGGAGACCCAGTACTTC
TRBJ2-3 NA TRBV7-3 TRBD2 CASSLSGGSDTQYF TGTGCCAGCAGCTTAAGCGGGGGGTCAGATACGCAGTATTTT
TRBJ1-5 NA TRBV25-1 NA CASSPSGPYSNQPQHF TGTGCCAGCAGTCCCTCGGGGCCTTATAGCAATCAGCCCCAGCATTTT
TRBJ2-1 NA TRBV11-2 TRBD2 CASSSSSGDYNEQFF TGTGCCAGCAGCTCCTCTAGCGGGGATTACAATGAGCAGTTCTTC
TRBJ2-7 NA TRBV4-1 NA CASSQVLSDEQYF TGCGCCAGCAGCCAGGTATTAAGCGACGAGCAGTACTTC
TRBJ1-5 NA TRBV15 NA CATSNIPQGIKDQPQHF TGTGCCACCAGCAATATCCCTCAGGGTATCAAGGATCAGCCCCAGCATTTT
TRBJ1-5 NA TRBV10-3 NA CAISGGKNSNQPQHF TGTGCCATCAGTGGGGGGAAAAATAGCAATCAGCCCCAGCATTTT
TRBJ2-4 NA TRBV4-3 NA CASSPLRAGIAEGAKNIQYF TGCGCCAGCAGCCCACTCCGGGCAGGGATAGCAGAGGGAGCCAAAAACATTCAGTACTTC
TRBJ1-6 NA TRBV5-4 NA CASSLGTLSYNSPLHF TGTGCCAGCAGCTTGGGTACACTCTCCTATAATTCACCCCTCCACTTT
TRBJ1-2 few TRBV4-2 NA CASSQEMGAANYGYTF TGTGCCAGCAGCCAAGAGATGGGGGCAGCAAACTATGGCTACACCTTC
TRBJ2-1 few TRBV6-2/TRBV6-3 NA CASSYGGSRNEQFF TGTGCCAGCAGTTACGGGGGTAGTCGTAATGAGCAGTTCTTC
TRBJ2-7 NA TRBV15 TRBD2 CATSRGGTSGGALYEQYF TGTGCCACCAGCAGAGGAGGGACTAGCGGGGGGGCTCTGTACGAGCAGTACTTC
TRBJ2-5 NA TRBV11-2 TRBD1 CASSLATGGETQYF TGTGCCAGCAGCTTAGCAACAGGGGGTGAGACCCAGTACTTC
TRBJ2-3 NA TRBV19 NA CASSISGRGVGQTDTQYF TGTGCCAGTAGTATATCGGGCAGGGGAGTTGGGCAAACAGATACGCAGTATTTT
TRBJ1-6 NA TRBV7-2 TRBD1 CASSLAGPGQNSPLHF TGTGCCAGCAGCTTAGCGGGGCCGGGACAGAATTCACCCCTCCACTTT
TRBJ1-1 NA TRBV15 TRBD1 CATSQGQGNTEAFF TGTGCCACCAGCCAAGGACAGGGGAACACTGAAGCTTTCTTT
TRBJ2-1 NA TRBV7-9 NA CASSLSYEQFF TGTGCCAGCAGCTTAAGCTATGAGCAGTTCTTC
TRBJ1-1 NA TRBV6-2/TRBV6-3 NA CASSYNRAMNTEAFF TGTGCCAGCAGCTATAACAGGGCCATGAACACTGAAGCTTTCTTT
TRBJ1-1 NA TRBV19 NA CASSIRGGNTEAFF TGTGCCAGTAGTATCCGGGGCGGGAACACTGAAGCTTTCTTT
TRBJ2-3 NA TRBV12-5 NA CASGLPLGQTQYF TGTGCTAGTGGTTTGCCGCTCGGACAGACGCAGTATTTT
TRBJ2-1 NA TRBV4-2 NA CASSQDLVGVNEQFF TGTGCCAGCAGCCAAGACCTTGTCGGGGTCAATGAGCAGTTCTTC
TRBJ2-3 NA TRBV5-6 TRBD2 CASSPPGLAGSRTQYF TGTGCCAGCAGCCCACCGGGACTAGCGGGCTCCCGGACGCAGTATTTT